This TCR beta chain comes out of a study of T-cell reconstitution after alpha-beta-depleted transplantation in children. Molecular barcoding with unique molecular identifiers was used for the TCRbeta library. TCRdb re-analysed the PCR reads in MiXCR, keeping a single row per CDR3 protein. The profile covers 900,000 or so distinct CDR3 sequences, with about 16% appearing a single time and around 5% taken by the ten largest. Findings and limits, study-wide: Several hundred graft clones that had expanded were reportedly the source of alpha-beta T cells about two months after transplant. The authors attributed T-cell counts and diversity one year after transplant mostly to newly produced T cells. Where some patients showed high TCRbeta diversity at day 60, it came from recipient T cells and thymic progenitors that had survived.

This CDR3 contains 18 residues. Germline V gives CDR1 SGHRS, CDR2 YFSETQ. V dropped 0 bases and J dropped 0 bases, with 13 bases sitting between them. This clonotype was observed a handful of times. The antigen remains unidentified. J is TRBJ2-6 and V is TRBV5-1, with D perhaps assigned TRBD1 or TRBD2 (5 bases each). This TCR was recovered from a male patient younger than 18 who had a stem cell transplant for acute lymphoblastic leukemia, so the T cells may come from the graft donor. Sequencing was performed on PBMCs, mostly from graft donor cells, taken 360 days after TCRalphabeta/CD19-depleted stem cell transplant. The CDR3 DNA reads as TGCGCCAGCAGCTTGGCGAGGGGTATACGCTCTGGGGCCAACGTCCTGACTTTC. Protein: CASSLARGIRSGANVLTF.